These 17 T cell receptor beta chains share one sample of origin, sequenced in a study of type 1 regulatory T cells. Study conclusions and caveats: Type 1 regulatory T cells had a more restricted TCR repertoire than non-type 1 regulatory T cells.

For these TCRs, the target antigens are not known. TCRdb redid the calling of the reads with MiXCR, one entry per CDR3 protein. Of tens of thousands of distinct CDR3 sequences listed, roughly 20% are singletons. Sample: cultured type 1 regulatory T (Tr1) cells, either the whole culture or a sorted fraction (not recorded which). All receptors come from a human donor in good health.

The table lists this clonotype with a count of one. The junction departs from the called germline gene at one end, perhaps through a read error. The chain employs TRBV11-2 and TRBJ1-5; D remains unclear. The CDR3 extends over 15 amino acids. Germline assignment: CDR1 SGHAT and CDR2 FQNNGV. The CDR3 region has the DNA TGTGCCAGCAGCCTCTCGCGGGCTAGCAATCAGCCCCGGCATTTT. It encodes CASSLSRASNQPRHF.

The chain recombines TRBV5-1 with TRBJ2-1; D remains ambiguous. Trimming took 7 bases from V and 0 from J, leaving 17 bases between them. The germline CDR1 and CDR2 sequences are SGHRS and YFSETQ. The CDR3 consists of 16 residues. CDR3 sequence: CASGSLTRASYNEQFF. DNA of the CDR3: TGCGCCAGCGGCTCGCTGACAAGGGCCTCCTACAATGAGCAGTTCTTC.

In this sample, this clonotype turned up many times. This chain joins TRBV7-3 and TRBJ2-1; D is tentatively TRBD1 or TRBD2 (5 bases each). Trimming cost V 3 bases and J 15 bases, with 21 bases left between them. Germline-derived CDR1 and CDR2 are SGHTA and FQGTGA. The CDR3 has 14 residues. The CDR3 nucleotides are TGTGCCAGCAGCTTTGGGGGAGATGGAGCTATACTGTTCTTC. Translated, it gives CASSFGGDGAILFF. The full variable domain, in which reference TRBV7-3 and TRBJ2-1 provide the parts outside the CDR3, is GAGVSQTPSNKVTEKGKYVELRCDPISGHTALYWYRQSLGQGPEFLIYFQGTGAADDSGLPNDRFFAVRPEGSVSTLKIQRTERGDSAVYLCASSFGGDGAILFFGPGTRLTVL.

The table lists this clonotype with many counts. The chain uses TRBV5-8 and TRBJ1-6, with TRBD1 matching 7 bases. With 4 bases clipped from V and 7 bases from J, the junction kept 5 bases outside the gene matches. The germline gives CDR1 SGHTS, CDR2 YDEGEE. The CDR3 is made up of 14 amino acids. As DNA, the CDR3 is TGTGCCAGCAGCCGGACAGGAGGAAATTCACCCCTCCACTTT. Translated, it gives CASSRTGGNSPLHF.

This chain links TRBV20-1 with TRBJ1-6; 8 positions agree with TRBD1. V gave up 0 bases and J gave up 5 bases; unmatched junction bases: 6. Looked up from germline, CDR1 is DFQATT and CDR2 is SNEGSKA (reference sequence). There are 16 residues in the CDR3. This CDR3 reads CSAREIGQGNNSPLHF. CDR3 in DNA: TGCAGTGCTAGAGAGATAGGACAGGGAAATAATTCACCCCTCCACTTT.

This clonotype came up a few times. The chain links TRBV3-1 to TRBJ1-2; 9 bases agree with TRBD1. J was trimmed by 14 bases and V by 3 bases; bases with no gene match: 7. The CDR3 length is 12 residues. The germline V gene has CDR1 LGHDT and CDR2 YNNKEL (reference sequence). CDR3 sequence: CASSHRTGVGTF. In nucleotides, the CDR3 is TGTGCCAGCAGCCACAGGACAGGGGTGGGGACCTTC.

This clonotype has only a few counts. This sequence joins TRBV6-5 and TRBJ2-7; TRBD1 aligns across 7 bases. The CDR3 extends over 14 amino acids. Trimming took 9 bases from V and 0 from J; bases not matched to a gene: 8. The germline V gene encodes CDR1 MNHEY and CDR2 SVGAGI. CDR3: CASSETGSSYEQYF. The CDR3 DNA reads as TGTGCCAGTTCCGAGACAGGGTCCTCCTACGAGCAGTACTTC.

This clonotype was detected only a few times. The chain couples TRBV11-3 to TRBJ2-2, with 10 bases fitting TRBD2. This CDR3 has 16 amino acids. Looked up from germline, CDR1 is SGHNT and CDR2 is YENEEA. The V segment lost 3 bases and the J segment 2 bases; nucleotides outside the gene matches: 3. CDR3 coding DNA: TGTGCCAGCAGCTTGATAGCGGGAGGCAACACCGGGGAGCTGTTTTTT. It yields the protein CASSLIAGGNTGELFF.

The chain couples TRBV7-8 to TRBJ1-2, with 7 bases lining up with TRBD1. The CDR3 totals 15 residues. V dropped 4 bases and J dropped 1; count of bases not matched to a gene: 6. Germline V gives CDR1 SGHVS, CDR2 FQNEAQ. For the CDR3, the DNA is TGTGCCAGCAGCTACTGGACAGGAATTAACTATGGCTACACCTTC. It specifies CASSYWTGINYGYTF.

V and J are TRBV30 and TRBJ2-1, with no clear D. In germline, CDR1 is GTSNPN, CDR2 SVGIG (reference sequence). The CDR3 runs 14 residues. V lost 2 bases and J lost 5, with 13 bases in between. CDR3 in DNA: TGTGCCTGGAGTCAAGATTACGAGCACAATGAGCAGTTCTTC. This codes for CAWSQDYEHNEQFF.

This CDR3 is CASSPPGAVSTDTQYF. The CDR3 region has the DNA TGTGCCAGCAGCCCACCAGGGGCTGTGAGCACAGATACGCAGTATTTT. The chain recombines TRBV7-9 with TRBJ2-3; a possible D gene is TRBD1 (6 bases). Germline V lookup: CDR1 SEHNR, CDR2 FQNEAQ (reference sequence). CDR3 length equals 16 residues. V lost 5 bases, J lost 0 bases, and 15 bases lay in between.

The chain couples TRBV6-1 to TRBJ1-1, with 7 bases aligning to TRBD1. The V segment lost 3 bases and the J segment 2 bases; nucleotides outside the gene matches: 3. The CDR3 consists of 14 residues. From germline, CDR1 is MNHNS and CDR2 SASEGT. The CDR3 loop is CASSDRQGNTEAFF. The DNA of the CDR3 is TGTGCCAGCAGTGACCGACAGGGTAACACTGAAGCTTTCTTT.

This chain links TRBV12-3 or TRBV12-4 with TRBJ2-7; the match to TRBD2 covers 12 bases. Germline trimming cut 5 bases from V and 2 bases from J; bases unmatched to any gene: 4. The CDR3 is 15 amino acids. The CDR3 sequence is CASSTPSGGAYEQYF. Here the CDR3 DNA reads TGTGCCAGCAGTACCCCTAGCGGGGGGGCCTACGAGCAGTACTTC.

This chain joins TRBV28 and TRBJ1-4; TRBD1 aligns across 7 bases. CDR3 length equals 11 residues. Germline CDR1 is MDHEN and CDR2 is SYDVKM. V lost 6 bases to trimming and J lost 11 bases; unmatched junction nucleotides: 3. CDR3 sequence reads: CASRRTGKLFF. CDR3 DNA sequence: TGTGCCAGCAGGAGGACAGGCAAACTGTTTTTT.

In DNA, the CDR3 is TGTGCCATCACAGGGGGATTCGGAGAGACCCAGTACTTC. Amino acids: CAITGGFGETQYF. V is TRBV10-3 and J is TRBJ2-5; 7 bases line up with TRBD1. Germline-derived CDR1 and CDR2 are ENHRY and SYGVKD. Germline trimming cut 7 bases from V and 4 bases from J; bases unmatched to any gene: 6. The CDR3 is made up of 13 amino acids.

This clonotype came up a few times. This chain connects TRBV12-3 or TRBV12-4 to TRBJ1-5; D possibly corresponds to TRBD1 (5 bases). This CDR3 spans 15 amino acids. V was cut by 5 bases and J by 0 bases, with 11 bases left in between. The CDR3 sequence: CASSPTEYSNQPQHF. CDR3 in DNA: TGTGCCAGCAGTCCGACAGAATATAGCAATCAGCCCCAGCATTTT.

This clonotype showed up many times. The gene calls are TRBV10-3 and TRBJ1-5, with 12 bases fitting TRBD1. This CDR3 is 17 amino acids long. The trim removed 6 bases at V and 6 bases at J, leaving 12 bases unmatched. CDR1 is ENHRY and CDR2 is SYGVKD in the germline V gene. The CDR3 DNA sequence: TGTGCCATCAGGGGGGAACCGGGACAGGGGGCTGGTCAGCCCCAGCATTTT. It specifies CAIRGEPGQGAGQPQHF.